The 2 T cell receptor beta chains given below trace back to one sample, sequenced in a study of blood T cells in healthy people across ages. Using a J-beta primer mix together with a sample-barcoded 5' primer, a second PCR was run for roughly 6 to 12 cycles. TCRdb re-called the 5' RACE reads through MiXCR, storing one row per CDR3 protein. The profile shows some 900,000 distinct CDR3 sequences, about 48% of them singletons. The sequencing sample was made of blood. These receptors all stem from a man aged 25 to 45 in good health.

The chain is built from TRBV6-5 and TRBJ2-7; no reliable D call. V was trimmed by 1 base and J by 3 bases, leaving 13 bases between them. Germline values: CDR1 MNHEY, CDR2 SVGAGI. The CDR3 contains 15 residues. Here the CDR3 DNA reads TGTGCCAGCAGTTACTATGGGTCAGCGCTCTACGAGCAGTACTTC. The encoded protein is CASSYYGSALYEQYF.

This chain uses TRBV15 with TRBJ2-7; weak D call: TRBD1 (5 bases). Trimming shortened V by 3 bases and J by 3 bases, and 18 bases separated the two germline ends. This CDR3 has 16 amino acids. Germline lookup yields CDR1 LNHNV and CDR2 YYDKDF (reference sequence). CDR3 in DNA: TGTGCCACCAGCAGTTACCCCACAGGCCTGAACTACGAGCAGTACTTC. Translating gives CATSSYPTGLNYEQYF.